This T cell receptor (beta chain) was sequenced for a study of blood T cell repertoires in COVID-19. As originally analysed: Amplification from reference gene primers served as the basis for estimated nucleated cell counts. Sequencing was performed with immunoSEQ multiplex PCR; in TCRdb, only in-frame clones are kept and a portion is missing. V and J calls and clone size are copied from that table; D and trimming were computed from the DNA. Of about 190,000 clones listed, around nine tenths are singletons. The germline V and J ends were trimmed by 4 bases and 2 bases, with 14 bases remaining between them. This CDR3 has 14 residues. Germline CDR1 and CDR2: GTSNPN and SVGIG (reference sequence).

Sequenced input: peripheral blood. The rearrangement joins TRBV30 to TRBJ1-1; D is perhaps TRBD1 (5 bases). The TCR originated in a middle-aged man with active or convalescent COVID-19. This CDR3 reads CAWTSGRGNTEAFF. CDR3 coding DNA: TGTGCCTGGACCTCAGGGAGGGGAAACACTGAAGCTTTCTTT.